Listed below are T cell receptor beta chains from one sample, sequenced in a study of identifying expanded T cells in peripheral blood. Sequenced by immunoSEQ multiplex PCR; TCRdb stores in-frame clones only, minus some. The repertoire holds approximately 130,000 clones, with 80% to 90% as singletons. Sequencing was performed on blood. Every receptor here comes from a person aged 18-69 years in good health. The CDR3 runs from the conserved cysteine through the conserved F or W. Each record gives: CDR3 protein, CDR3 DNA, clone size, J gene, V gene, D gene. D genes are given only for firm matches. The size entry is marked missing in some rows and otherwise reads once, few, many or a size class.

CASSLTGGPTDTQYF TGTGCCAGCAGCTTGACGGGGGGACCCACAGATACGCAGTATTTT NA TRBJ2-3 TRBV5-8 TRBD2
CASSLTSDTQYF TGTGCCAGCAGCTTAACTTCGGATACGCAGTATTTT NA TRBJ2-3 TRBV7-3 NA
CASSLEAGELFF TGTGCCAGCAGCTTAGAAGCCGGGGAGCTGTTTTTT NA TRBJ2-2 TRBV7-2 NA
CASSLVGGETQYF TGTGCCAGCAGCCTGGTGGGTGGAGAGACCCAGTACTTC NA TRBJ2-5 TRBV6-4 NA
CASSEFRHEQFF TGTGCCAGCAGTGAATTTAGGCATGAGCAGTTCTTC NA TRBJ2-1 TRBV6-1 NA
CASSGHGTGELFF TGTGCCAGCAGTGGCCATGGGACCGGGGAGCTGTTTTTT NA TRBJ2-2 TRBV6-1 NA
CASSSGTNYGYTF TGTGCCAGCAGCTCCGGGACTAACTATGGCTACACCTTC once TRBJ1-2 TRBV11-2 NA
CASSEWTSGAYNEQFF TGTGCCAGCAGTGAATGGACTAGCGGAGCCTACAATGAGCAGTTCTTC many TRBJ2-1 TRBV2 TRBD2
CAWSPPGPSSYEQYF TGTGCCTGGAGTCCACCAGGACCGTCCTCCTACGAGCAGTACTTC NA TRBJ2-7 TRBV30 NA
CASSQAAGDTEAFF TGCGCCAGCAGCCAGGCGGCAGGGGACACTGAAGCTTTCTTT NA TRBJ1-1 TRBV4-3 NA
CASSSPTGTGLRGYTF TGTGCCAGCAGCTCTCCGACCGGGACAGGGCTGCGAGGCTACACCTTC few TRBJ1-2 TRBV5-4 TRBD1
CASSTLSSEKLFF TGTGCCAGCAGCACCCTTTCATCCGAAAAACTGTTTTTT NA TRBJ1-4 TRBV7-2 NA
CASMIQGTAYEQYF TGTGCCAGCATGATTCAAGGGACGGCCTACGAGCAGTACTTC once TRBJ2-7 TRBV6-6 NA
CASSEQGQGGEQYF TGTGCCAGCAGTGAACAGGGACAGGGAGGCGAGCAGTACTTC NA TRBJ2-7 TRBV2 TRBD1
CASSTPDRDTEAFF TGTGCCAGCAGCACCCCGGACAGGGACACTGAAGCTTTCTTT NA TRBJ1-1 TRBV5-6 TRBD1
CASSLGGPGPGNTEAFF TGTGCCAGCAGCTTGGGAGGTCCCGGGCCGGGGAACACTGAAGCTTTCTTT NA TRBJ1-1 TRBV5-4 NA
CASSPGQGNAPGELFF TGTGCCAGCAGCCCCGGACAGGGGAATGCTCCCGGGGAGCTGTTTTTT NA TRBJ2-2 TRBV5-4 TRBD1
CASSLLRGSTDTQYF TGTGCCAGCAGCTTGCTCAGGGGAAGCACAGATACGCAGTATTTT NA TRBJ2-3 TRBV5-6 NA
CASSWDSSYEQYF TGTGCCAGCAGCTGGGACAGCTCCTACGAGCAGTACTTC NA TRBJ2-7 TRBV5-6 TRBD1
CASRDPNYEQYF TGTGCCAGTCGGGACCCGAACTACGAGCAGTACTTC NA TRBJ2-7 TRBV19 NA
CASSQQTGFTEAFF TGCGCCAGCAGCCAACAGACAGGATTCACTGAAGCTTTCTTT NA TRBJ1-1 TRBV4-3 NA
CASSLTGVTDTQYF TGTGCCAGCAGCTTAACGGGAGTAACAGATACGCAGTATTTT once TRBJ2-3 TRBV7-2 NA